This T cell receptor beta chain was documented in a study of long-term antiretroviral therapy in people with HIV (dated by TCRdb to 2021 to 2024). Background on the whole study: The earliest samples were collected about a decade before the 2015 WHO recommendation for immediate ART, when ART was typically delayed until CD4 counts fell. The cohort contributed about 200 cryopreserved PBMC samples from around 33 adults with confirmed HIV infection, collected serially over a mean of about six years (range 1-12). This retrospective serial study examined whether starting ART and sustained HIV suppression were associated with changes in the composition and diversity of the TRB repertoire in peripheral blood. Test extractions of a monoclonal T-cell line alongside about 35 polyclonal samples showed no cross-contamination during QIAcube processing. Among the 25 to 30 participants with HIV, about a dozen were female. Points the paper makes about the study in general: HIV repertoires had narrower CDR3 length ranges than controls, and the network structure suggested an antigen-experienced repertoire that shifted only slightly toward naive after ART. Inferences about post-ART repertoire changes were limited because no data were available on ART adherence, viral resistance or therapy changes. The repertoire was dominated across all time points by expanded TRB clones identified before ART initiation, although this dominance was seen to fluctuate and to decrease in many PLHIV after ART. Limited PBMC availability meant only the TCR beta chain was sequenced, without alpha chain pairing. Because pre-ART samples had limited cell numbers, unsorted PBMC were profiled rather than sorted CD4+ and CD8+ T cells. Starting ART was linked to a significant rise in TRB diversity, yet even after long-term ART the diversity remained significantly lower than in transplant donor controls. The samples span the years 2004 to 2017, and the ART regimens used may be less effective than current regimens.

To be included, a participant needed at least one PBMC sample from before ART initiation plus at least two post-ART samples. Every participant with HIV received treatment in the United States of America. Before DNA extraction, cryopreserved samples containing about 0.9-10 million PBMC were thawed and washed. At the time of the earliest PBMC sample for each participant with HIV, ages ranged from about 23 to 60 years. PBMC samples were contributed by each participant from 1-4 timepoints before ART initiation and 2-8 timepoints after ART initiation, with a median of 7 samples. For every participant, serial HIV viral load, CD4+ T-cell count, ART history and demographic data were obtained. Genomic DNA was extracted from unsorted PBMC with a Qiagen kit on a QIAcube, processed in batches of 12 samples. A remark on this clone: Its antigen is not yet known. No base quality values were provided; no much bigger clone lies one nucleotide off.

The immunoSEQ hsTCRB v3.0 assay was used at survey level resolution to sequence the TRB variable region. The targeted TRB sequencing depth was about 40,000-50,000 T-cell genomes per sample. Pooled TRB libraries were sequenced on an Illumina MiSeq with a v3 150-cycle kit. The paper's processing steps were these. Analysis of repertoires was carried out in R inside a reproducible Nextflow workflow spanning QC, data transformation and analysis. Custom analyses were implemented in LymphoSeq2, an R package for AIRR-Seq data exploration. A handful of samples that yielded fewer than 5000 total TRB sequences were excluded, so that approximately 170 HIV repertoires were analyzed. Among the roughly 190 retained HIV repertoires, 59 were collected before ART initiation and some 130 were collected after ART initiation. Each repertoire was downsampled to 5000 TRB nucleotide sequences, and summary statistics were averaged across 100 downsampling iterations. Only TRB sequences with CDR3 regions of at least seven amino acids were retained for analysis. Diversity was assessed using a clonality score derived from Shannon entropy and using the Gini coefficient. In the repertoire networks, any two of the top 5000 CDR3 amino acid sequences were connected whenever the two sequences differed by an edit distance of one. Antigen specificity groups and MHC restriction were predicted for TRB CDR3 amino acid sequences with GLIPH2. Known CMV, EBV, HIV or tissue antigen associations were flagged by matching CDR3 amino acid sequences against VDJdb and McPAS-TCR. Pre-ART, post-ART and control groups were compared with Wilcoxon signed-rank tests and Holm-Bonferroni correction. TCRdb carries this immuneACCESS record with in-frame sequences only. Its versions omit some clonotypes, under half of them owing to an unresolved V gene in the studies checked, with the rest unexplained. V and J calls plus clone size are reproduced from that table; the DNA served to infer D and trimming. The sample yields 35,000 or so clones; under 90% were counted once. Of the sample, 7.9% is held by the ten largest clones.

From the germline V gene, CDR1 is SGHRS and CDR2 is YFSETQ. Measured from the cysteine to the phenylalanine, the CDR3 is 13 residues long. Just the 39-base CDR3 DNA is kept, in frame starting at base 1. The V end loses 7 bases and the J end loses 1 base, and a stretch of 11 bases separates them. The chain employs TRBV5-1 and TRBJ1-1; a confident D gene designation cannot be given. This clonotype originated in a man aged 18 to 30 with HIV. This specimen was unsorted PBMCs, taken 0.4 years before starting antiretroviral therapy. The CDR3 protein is CASHPHGNTEAFF. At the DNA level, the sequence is TGCGCCAGCCACCCCCACGGGAACACTGAAGCTTTCTTT.